The T cell receptor (beta chain) under discussion was sequenced for a study of T cell responses to AZD1222 COVID-19 vaccine. Germline V gene lookup returns CDR1 SNHLY and CDR2 FYNNEI. The CDR3 spans 14 residues. V lost 6 bases and J lost 6; bases outside the gene matches: 6. The method was immunoSEQ multiplex PCR; TCRdb's version includes in-frame clones alone and lacks a portion of them. The repertoire has tens of thousands of clones, approximately 91% of them found once; the top ten carry approximately 7%. This clone showed up just once. The sequencing here drew on peripheral blood, taken on day 0 of AZD1222 vaccination. The rearrangement uses TRBV2 and TRBJ2-4; 9 nucleotides line up with TRBD1. This TCR derives from an adult in good health. The CDR3 protein is CASRTPGQGNIQYF. The CDR3 DNA is TGTGCCAGCAGGACTCCGGGACAGGGAAACATTCAGTACTTC.